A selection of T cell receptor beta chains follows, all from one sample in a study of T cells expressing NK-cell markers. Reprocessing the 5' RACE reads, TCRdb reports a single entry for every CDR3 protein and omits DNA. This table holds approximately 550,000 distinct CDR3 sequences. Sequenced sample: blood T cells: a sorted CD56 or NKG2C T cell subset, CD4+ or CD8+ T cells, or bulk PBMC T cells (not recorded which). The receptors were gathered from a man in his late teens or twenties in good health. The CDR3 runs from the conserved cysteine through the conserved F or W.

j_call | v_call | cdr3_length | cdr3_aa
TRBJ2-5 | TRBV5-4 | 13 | CASSASRSETQYF
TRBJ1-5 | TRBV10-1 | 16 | CASSLGGVLWSQPQHF
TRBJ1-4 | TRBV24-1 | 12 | CAAGASNEKLFF
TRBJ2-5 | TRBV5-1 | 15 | CASSLYSRERETQYF
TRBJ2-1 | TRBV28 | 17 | CASSTRASGTGANEQFF
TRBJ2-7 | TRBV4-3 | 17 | CASSQVTSGRTLYEQYF
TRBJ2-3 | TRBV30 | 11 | CAWNSGHTQYF
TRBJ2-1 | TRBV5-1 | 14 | CASRGREPYNEQFF
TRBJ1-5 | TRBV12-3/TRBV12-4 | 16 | CASIPIGGGPNQPQHF
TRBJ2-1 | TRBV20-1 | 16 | CSARIITAGSYNEQFF
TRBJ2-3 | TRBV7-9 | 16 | CASSPKAAGDQDTQYF
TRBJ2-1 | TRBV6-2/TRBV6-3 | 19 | CASSHLGWTSGRTNNEQFF
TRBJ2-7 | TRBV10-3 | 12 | CAIGPSTYEQYF
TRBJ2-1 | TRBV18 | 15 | CASSRTSGSRDEQFF
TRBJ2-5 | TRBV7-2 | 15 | CASSLDQGGQETQYF
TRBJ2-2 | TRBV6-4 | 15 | CASSDGPLETGELFF
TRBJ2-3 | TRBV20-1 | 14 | CSAEAGGFTDTQYF
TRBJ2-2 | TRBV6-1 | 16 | CASEAQRGWGTGELFF
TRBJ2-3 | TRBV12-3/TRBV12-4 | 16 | CASSSLPGQGEDTQYF
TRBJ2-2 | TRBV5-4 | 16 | CASSPRTSGYTGELFF
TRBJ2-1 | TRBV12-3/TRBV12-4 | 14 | CASSSTGTGNEQFF
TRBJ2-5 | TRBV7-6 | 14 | CASRLTRDLETQYF
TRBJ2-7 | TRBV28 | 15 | CASSELLAGVREQYF
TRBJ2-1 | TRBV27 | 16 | CASTKFLESSYNEQFF
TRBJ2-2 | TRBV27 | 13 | CASALAYTGELFF
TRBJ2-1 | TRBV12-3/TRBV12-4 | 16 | CASSFGRSFAYNEQFF
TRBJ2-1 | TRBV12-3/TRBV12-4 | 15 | CASSFRDRDYNEQFF
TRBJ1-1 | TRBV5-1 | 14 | CASTETDLNTEAFF
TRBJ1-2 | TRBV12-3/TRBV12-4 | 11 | CASSQGGRYTF
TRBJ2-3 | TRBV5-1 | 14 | CASSSGENTDTQYF
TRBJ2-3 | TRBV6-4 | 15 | CASSPHGRDADTQYF
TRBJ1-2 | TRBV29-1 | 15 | CSVEGGSGQNYGYTF
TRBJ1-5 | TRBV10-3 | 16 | CAISESGFGSNQPQHF
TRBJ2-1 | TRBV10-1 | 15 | CASSEVRGDYNEQFF
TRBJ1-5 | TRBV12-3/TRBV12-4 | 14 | CASSLWDSNQPQHF
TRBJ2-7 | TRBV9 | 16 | CASSGGSGQGAVEQYF
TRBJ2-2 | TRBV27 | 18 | CASIPKVKGLANTGELFF
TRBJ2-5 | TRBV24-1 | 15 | CATAAGLNGKETQYF
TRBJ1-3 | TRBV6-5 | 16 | CASSFSPQHSGNTIYF
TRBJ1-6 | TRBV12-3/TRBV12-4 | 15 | CASRPSDRTNSPLHF
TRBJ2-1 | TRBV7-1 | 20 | CASSSGLAGIKPPSYNEQFF
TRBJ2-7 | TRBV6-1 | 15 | CASRSDRGLSYEQYF
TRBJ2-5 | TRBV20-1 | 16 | CSARRVGLALGETQYF
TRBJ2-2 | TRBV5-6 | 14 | CASSFPFDTGELFF
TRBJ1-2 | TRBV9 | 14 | CASSSSPKDYGYTF
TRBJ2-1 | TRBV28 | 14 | CASSLNSPHNEQFF
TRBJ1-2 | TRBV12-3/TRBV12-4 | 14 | CATDLHDPPYGYTF
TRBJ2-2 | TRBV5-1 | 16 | CASNDPRTGDTGELFF
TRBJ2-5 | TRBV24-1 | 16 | CATSDAGQGAGETQYF
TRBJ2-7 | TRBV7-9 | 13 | CASSWGSGYEQYF
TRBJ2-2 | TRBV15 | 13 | CATSRDSIGELFF
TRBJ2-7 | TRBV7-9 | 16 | CASSLVSIQTPYEQYF
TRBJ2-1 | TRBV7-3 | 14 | CASKSQGSINEQFF
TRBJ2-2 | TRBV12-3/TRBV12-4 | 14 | CASSPRTSPGELFF
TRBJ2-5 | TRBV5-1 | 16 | CASSPSGYEGVETQYF
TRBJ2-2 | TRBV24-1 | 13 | CATQHWNTGELFF